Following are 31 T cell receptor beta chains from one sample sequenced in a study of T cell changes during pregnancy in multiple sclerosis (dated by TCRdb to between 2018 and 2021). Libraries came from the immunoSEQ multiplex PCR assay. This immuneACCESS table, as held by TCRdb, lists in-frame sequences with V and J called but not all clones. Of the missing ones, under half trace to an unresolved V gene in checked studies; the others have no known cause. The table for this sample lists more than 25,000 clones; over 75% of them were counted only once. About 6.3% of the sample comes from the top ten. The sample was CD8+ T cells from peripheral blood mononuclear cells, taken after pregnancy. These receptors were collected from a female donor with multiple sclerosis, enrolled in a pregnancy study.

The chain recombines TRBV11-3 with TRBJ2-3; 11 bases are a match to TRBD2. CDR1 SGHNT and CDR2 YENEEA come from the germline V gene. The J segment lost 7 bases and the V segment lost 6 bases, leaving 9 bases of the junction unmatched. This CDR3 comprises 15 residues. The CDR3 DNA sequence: TGTGCCAGCAGTCCCGGGACTAGCGGTCTATATACGCAGTATTTT. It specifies CASSPGTSGLYTQYF.

CDR3 in DNA: TGTGCCAGCAGCCCTACCTTGAGCGGGAGGCCTCCCGGAGAGCAGTACTTC. Residues: CASSPTLSGRPPGEQYF. This chain joins TRBV7-2 and TRBJ2-7; 9 nucleotides align to TRBD2. CDR1 is SGHTA, CDR2 FQGNSA, per germline. V shed 5 bases and J 7 bases; nucleotides not matched to a gene: 18. This CDR3 contains 17 residues. Using reference TRBV7-2 and TRBJ2-7 for the parts outside the CDR3, the full variable domain is GAGVSQSPSNKVTEKGKDVELRCDPISGHTALYWYRQSLGQGLEFLIYFQGNSAPDKSGLPSDRFSAERTGGSVSTLTIQRTQQEDSAVYLCASSPTLSGRPPGEQYFGPGTRLTVT.

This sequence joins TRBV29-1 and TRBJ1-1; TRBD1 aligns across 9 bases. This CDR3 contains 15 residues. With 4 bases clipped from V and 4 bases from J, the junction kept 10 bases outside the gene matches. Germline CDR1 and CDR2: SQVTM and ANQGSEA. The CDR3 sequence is CSVAGTGILGTEAFF. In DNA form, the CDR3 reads TGCAGCGTTGCCGGGACAGGGATACTGGGCACTGAAGCTTTCTTT. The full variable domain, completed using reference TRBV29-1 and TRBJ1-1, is SAVISQKPSRDICQRGTSLTIQCQVDSQVTMMFWYRQQPGQSLTLIATANQGSEATYESGFVIDKFPISRPNLTFSTLTVSNMSPEDSSIYLCSVAGTGILGTEAFFGQGTRLTVV.

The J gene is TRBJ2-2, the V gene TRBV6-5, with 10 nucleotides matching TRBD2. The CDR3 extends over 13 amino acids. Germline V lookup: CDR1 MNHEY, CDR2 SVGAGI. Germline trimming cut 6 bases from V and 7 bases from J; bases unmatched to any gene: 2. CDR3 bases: TGTGCCAGCAGCGGGACTAGCGACGGGGAGCTGTTTTTT. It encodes CASSGTSDGELFF.

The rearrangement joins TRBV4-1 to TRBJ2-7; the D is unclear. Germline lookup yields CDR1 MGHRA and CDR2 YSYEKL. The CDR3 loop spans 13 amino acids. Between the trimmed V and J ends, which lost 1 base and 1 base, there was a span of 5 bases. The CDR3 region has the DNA TGCGCCAGCAGCCAAGGGAGATCCTACGAGCAGTACTTC. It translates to CASSQGRSYEQYF.

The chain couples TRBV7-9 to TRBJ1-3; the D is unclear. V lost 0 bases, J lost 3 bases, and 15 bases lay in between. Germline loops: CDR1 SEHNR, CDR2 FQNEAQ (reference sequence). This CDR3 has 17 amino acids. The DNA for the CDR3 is TGTGCCAGCAGCTTAGCGCTTAGTCTCGAGGGTGGAAACACCATATATTTT. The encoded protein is CASSLALSLEGGNTIYF. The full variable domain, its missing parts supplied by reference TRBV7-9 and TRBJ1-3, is DTGVSQNPRHKITKRGQNVTFRCDPISEHNRLYWYRQTLGQGPEFLTYFQNEAQLEKSRLLSDRFSAERPKGSFSTLEIQRTEQGDSAMYLCASSLALSLEGGNTIYFGEGSWLTVV.

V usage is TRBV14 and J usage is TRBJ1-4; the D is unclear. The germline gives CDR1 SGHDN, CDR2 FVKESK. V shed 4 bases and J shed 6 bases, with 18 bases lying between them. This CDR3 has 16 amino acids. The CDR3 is CASSLNWQPGYEKLFF. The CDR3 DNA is TGTGCCAGCAGCCTCAACTGGCAGCCGGGATATGAAAAACTGTTTTTT.

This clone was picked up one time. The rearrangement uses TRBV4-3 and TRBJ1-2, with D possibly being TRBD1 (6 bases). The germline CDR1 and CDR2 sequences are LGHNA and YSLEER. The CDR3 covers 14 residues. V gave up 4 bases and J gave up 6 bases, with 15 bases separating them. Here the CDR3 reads CASSPRGGANGYTF. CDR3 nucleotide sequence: TGCGCCAGCAGCCCCCGGGGGGGGGCAAATGGCTACACCTTC.

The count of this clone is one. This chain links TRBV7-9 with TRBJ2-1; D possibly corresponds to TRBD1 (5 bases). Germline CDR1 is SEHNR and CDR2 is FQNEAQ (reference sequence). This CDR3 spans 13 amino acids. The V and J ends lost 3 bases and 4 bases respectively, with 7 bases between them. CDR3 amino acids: CASSFRGYNEQFF. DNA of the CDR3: TGTGCCAGCAGCTTTAGGGGTTACAATGAGCAGTTCTTC.

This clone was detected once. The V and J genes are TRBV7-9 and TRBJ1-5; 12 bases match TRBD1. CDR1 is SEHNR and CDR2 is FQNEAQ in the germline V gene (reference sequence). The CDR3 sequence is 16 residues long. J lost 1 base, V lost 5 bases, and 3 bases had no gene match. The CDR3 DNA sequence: TGTGCCAGCAGCGGGGGACAGGGGGCGAGCAATCAGCCCCAGCATTTT. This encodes CASSGGQGASNQPQHF. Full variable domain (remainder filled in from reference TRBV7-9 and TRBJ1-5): DTGVSQNPRHKITKRGQNVTFRCDPISEHNRLYWYRQTLGQGPEFLTYFQNEAQLEKSRLLSDRFSAERPKGSFSTLEIQRTEQGDSAMYLCASSGGQGASNQPQHFGDGTRLSIL.

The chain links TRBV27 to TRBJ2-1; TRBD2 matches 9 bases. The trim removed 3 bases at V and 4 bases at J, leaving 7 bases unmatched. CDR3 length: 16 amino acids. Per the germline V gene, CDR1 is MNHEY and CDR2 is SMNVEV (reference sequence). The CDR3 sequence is CASSFLRGRGYNEQFF. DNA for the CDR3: TGTGCCAGCAGTTTCCTGCGCGGGAGGGGGTACAATGAGCAGTTCTTC.

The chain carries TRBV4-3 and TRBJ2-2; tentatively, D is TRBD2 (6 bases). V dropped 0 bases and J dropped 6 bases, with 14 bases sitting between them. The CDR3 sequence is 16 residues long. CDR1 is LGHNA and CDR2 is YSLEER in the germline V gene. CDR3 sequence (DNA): TGCGCCAGCAGCCAAGAGTTGGGACTGGAAGCCGGGGAGCTGTTTTTT. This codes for CASSQELGLEAGELFF.

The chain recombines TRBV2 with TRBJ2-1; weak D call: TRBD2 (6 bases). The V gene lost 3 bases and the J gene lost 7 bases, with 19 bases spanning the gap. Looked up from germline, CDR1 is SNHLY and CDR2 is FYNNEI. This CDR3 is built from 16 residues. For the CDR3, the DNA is TGTGCCAGCAGTGACCCAGCGGTACTGGAGGGGAATGAGCAGTTCTTC. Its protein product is CASSDPAVLEGNEQFF.

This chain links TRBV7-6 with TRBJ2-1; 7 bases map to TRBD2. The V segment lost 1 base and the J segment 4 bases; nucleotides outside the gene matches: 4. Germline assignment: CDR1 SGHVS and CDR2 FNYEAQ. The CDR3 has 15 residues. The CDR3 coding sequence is TGTGCCAGCAGCTTAGGTCTAGCGGCGTACAATGAGCAGTTCTTC. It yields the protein CASSLGLAAYNEQFF.

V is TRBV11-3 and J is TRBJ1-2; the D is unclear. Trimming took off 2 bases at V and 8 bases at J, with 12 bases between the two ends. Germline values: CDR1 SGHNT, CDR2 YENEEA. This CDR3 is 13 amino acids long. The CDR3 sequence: CASSLLGSKGYTF. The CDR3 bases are TGTGCCAGCAGCTTACTCGGGAGTAAAGGCTACACCTTC.

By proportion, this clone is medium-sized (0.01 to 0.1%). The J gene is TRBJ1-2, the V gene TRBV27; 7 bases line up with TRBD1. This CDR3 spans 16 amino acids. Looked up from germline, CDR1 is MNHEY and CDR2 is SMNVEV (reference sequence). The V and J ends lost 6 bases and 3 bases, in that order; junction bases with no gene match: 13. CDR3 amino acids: CASSPAGGGSHYGYTF. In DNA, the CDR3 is TGTGCCAGCAGCCCCGCAGGAGGGGGCAGCCACTATGGCTACACCTTC.

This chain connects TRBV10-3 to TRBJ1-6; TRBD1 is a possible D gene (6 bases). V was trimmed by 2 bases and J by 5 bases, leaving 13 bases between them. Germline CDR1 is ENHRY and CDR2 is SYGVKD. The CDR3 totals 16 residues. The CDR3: CAISEPETGHNSPLHF. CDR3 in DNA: TGTGCCATCAGTGAGCCCGAGACAGGTCATAATTCACCCCTCCACTTT.

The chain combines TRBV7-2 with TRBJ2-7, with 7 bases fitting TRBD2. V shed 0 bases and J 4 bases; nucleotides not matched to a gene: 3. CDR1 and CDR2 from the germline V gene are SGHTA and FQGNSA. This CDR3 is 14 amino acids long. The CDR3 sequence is CASSLASSGYEQYF. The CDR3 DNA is TGTGCCAGCAGCTTAGCCTCTAGCGGATACGAGCAGTACTTC.

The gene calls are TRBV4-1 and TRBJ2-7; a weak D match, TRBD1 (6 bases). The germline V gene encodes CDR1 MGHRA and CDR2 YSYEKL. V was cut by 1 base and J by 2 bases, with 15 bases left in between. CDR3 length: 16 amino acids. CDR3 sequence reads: CASSQVIRDNTYEQYF. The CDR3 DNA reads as TGCGCCAGCAGCCAAGTAATCAGGGACAACACCTACGAGCAGTACTTC.

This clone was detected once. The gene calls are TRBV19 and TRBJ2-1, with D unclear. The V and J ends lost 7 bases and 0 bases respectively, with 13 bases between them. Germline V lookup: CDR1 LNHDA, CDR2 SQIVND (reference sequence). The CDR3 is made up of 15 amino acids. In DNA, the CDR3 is TGTGCCAGTACCTCAACGTTGAGCTCCTACAATGAGCAGTTCTTC. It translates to CASTSTLSSYNEQFF.

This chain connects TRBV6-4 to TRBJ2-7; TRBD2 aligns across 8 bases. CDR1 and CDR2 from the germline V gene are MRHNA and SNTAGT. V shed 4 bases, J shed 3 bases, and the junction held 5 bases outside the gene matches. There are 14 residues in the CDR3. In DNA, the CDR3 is TGTGCCAGCAGTGGAATGCGGGAGGACTACGAGCAGTACTTC. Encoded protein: CASSGMREDYEQYF.

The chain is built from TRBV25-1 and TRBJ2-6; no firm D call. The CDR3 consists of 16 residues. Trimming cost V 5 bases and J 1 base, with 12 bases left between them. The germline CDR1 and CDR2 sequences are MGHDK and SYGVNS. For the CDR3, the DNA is TGTGCCAGCAGTCGCGGCAGCCCGTCTGGGGCCAACGTCCTGACTTTC. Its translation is CASSRGSPSGANVLTF.

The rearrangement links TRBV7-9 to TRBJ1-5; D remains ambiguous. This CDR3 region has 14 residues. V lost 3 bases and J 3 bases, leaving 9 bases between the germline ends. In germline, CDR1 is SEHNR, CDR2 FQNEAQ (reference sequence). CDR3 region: CASSFSGFNQPQHF. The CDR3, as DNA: TGTGCCAGCAGCTTTTCGGGTTTCAATCAGCCCCAGCATTTT. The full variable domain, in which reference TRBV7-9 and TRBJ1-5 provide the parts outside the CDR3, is DTGVSQNPRHKITKRGQNVTFRCDPISEHNRLYWYRQTLGQGPEFLTYFQNEAQLEKSRLLSDRFSAERPKGSFSTLEIQRTEQGDSAMYLCASSFSGFNQPQHFGDGTRLSIL.

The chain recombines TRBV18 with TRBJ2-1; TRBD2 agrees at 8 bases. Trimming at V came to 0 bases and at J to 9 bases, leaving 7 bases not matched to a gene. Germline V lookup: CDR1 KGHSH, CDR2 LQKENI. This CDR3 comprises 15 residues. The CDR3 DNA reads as TGTGCCAGCTCACCACCGGCGGGAGGTGTGGGTGAGCAGTTCTTC. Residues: CASSPPAGGVGEQFF.

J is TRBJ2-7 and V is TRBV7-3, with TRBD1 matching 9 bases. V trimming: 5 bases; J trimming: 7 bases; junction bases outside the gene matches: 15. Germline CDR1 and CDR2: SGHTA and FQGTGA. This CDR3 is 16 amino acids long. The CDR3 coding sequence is TGTGCCAGCAGCCCCGATGCCAGGACAGGGGTAGGGGAGCAGTACTTC. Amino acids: CASSPDARTGVGEQYF.

CDR3 nucleotide sequence: TGTGCCAGCAGTGACTCTTCCGACAGGGATGAGCAGTTCTTC. It yields the protein CASSDSSDRDEQFF. This chain links TRBV6-4 with TRBJ2-1; the match to TRBD1 covers 7 bases. The CDR3 runs 14 residues. From germline, CDR1 is MRHNA and CDR2 SNTAGT. The trim removed 0 bases at V and 8 bases at J, leaving 4 bases unmatched.

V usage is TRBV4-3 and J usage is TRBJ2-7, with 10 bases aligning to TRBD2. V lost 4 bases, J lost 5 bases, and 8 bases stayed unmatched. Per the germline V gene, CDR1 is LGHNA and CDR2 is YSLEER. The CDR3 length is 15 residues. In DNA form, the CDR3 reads TGCGCCAGCAGCCGGACTAGCGGAGCCCAAGACGAGCAGTACTTC. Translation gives CASSRTSGAQDEQYF.

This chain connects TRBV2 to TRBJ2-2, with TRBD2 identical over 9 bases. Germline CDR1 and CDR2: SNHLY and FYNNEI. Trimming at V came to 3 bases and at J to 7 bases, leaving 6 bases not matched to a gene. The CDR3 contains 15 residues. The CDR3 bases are TGTGCCAGCAGTGACCCGACTAGCGGTGACGGGGAGCTGTTTTTT. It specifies CASSDPTSGDGELFF. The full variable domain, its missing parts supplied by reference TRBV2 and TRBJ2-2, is EPEVTQTPSHQVTQMGQEVILRCVPISNHLYFYWYRQILGQKVEFLVSFYNNEISEKSEIFDDQFSVERPDGSNFTLKIRSTKLEDSAMYFCASSDPTSGDGELFFGEGSRLTVL.

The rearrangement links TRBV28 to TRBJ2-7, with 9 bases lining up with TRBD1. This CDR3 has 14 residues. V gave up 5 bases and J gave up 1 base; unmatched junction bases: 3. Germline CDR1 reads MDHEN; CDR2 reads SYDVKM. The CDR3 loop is CASSRGTGSYEQYF. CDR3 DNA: TGTGCCAGCAGTCGGGGGACAGGGTCCTACGAGCAGTACTTC.

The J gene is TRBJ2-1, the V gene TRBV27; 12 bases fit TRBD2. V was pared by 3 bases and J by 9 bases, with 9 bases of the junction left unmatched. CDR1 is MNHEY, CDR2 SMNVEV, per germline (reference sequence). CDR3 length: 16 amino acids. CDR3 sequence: CASSFLAGGLGGEQFF. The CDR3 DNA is TGTGCCAGCAGTTTCCTAGCGGGAGGGCTAGGCGGTGAGCAGTTCTTC.

CDR3 sequence: CASSQDLGSSYEQYF. CDR3 bases: TGCGCCAGCAGCCAAGATCTGGGGAGCTCCTACGAGCAGTACTTC. This sequence joins TRBV4-3 and TRBJ2-7, with a weak D call TRBD2 (5 bases). V gave up 0 bases and J gave up 0 bases, with 9 bases separating them. CDR1 is LGHNA, CDR2 YSLEER, per germline. The CDR3 has 15 amino acids.